These 2 T cell receptor beta chains came from one sample sequenced in a study of blood T cell repertoires in COVID-19. Produced via immunoSEQ multiplex PCR; TCRdb's table is partial and in-frame only. Among 350,000 or so clones, roughly 90% were seen once, and the ten largest hold about 0.94%. The source material was PBMCs or T cells enriched from blood (not recorded which). These receptors were taken from a woman younger than 45 who had been exposed to COVID-19.

This chain joins TRBV5-1 and TRBJ1-1, with 7 bases lining up with TRBD1. The germline V gene has CDR1 SGHRS and CDR2 YFSETQ. V lost 4 bases, J lost 9 bases, and 9 bases stayed unmatched. The CDR3 runs to 13 residues. The CDR3 nucleotides are TGCGCCAGCAGCCGAGCCGACAGGGTCAAAGCTTTCTTT. Translated, it gives CASSRADRVKAFF.

The chain recombines TRBV5-1 with TRBJ2-1; 8 nucleotides match TRBD2. The germline V gene encodes CDR1 SGHRS and CDR2 YFSETQ. The junction had 9 bases not matched to a gene; V was cut back by 2 bases and J by 5 bases. CDR3 length: 16 residues. CDR3 protein: CASSFQLADLHNEQFF. CDR3 in DNA: TGCGCCAGCAGCTTCCAACTAGCGGATCTTCACAATGAGCAGTTCTTC.